The subject of this entry is one T cell receptor (beta chain). Its antigen is as yet unknown. Autoimmune disease history or systemic immunosuppression barred patients. The ends were cut back, 4 bases at V and 5 bases at J, with 14 bases in the middle. Per germline, CDR1 MGHDK and CDR2 SYGVNS. This CDR3 is 14 amino acids long. Sequencing used immunoSEQ multiplex PCR; TCRdb keeps in-frame clones, though not all of them. This table has 57,000 or so clones, less than 90% appearing once. The data originate from a study of OX40 agonist ivuxolimab in advanced cancers. Study-level findings and limits: People who partly responded at 0.1-3.0 mg/kg had some of the least clonal expansion seen. In the expanded peripheral T cells, antigen specificity was never determined.

Sequenced here: CD4+ or CD8+ T cells sorted from blood, sampled in a trial of the OX40 agonist ivuxolimab. V and J are TRBV25-1 and TRBJ1-2; the D is unclear. The receptor was isolated from an adult with an advanced solid tumor such as melanoma, head and neck, liver or kidney cancer. CDR3 nucleotide sequence: TGTGCCAGCAGTGCGGCACAATCCCTATATGGCTACACCTTC. Its translation is CASSAAQSLYGYTF.